These T cell receptor beta chains were read from a single sample in a study of radiotherapy plus CTLA-4 blockade in lung cancer. TCRdb's copy holds only in-frame clones and misses some; the assay was immunoSEQ multiplex PCR. The sample records approximately 89,000 clones, 78% being singletons. The sequences come from peripheral blood, collected from a patient treated with radiotherapy plus ipilimumab. Receptors originate from a human donor with non-small cell lung cancer who had a partial response to radiotherapy plus ipilimumab. Some clones in this sample may be carry-over from other donors' samples. Both conserved end residues are part of each CDR3. The D gene is left open where the match is weak. Clone size is given for some rows only: seen once, a few or many times, or a class if the clone is expanded.

cdr3_length clone_size d_call j_call v_call cdr3_aa cdr3_nt
21 - TRBD2 TRBJ2-6 TRBV4-1 CASSQGGLLAGGPPGANVLTF TGCGCCAGCAGCCAAGGGGGCCTCTTAGCGGGAGGGCCTCCTGGGGCCAACGTCCTGACTTTC
18 - TRBD2 TRBJ2-3 TRBV28 CASSFGDETSEYTDTQYF TGTGCCAGCAGTTTTGGGGATGAGACTAGCGAATACACAGATACGCAGTATTTT
13 once - TRBJ1-3 TRBV29-1 CSVAKGAGNTIYF TGCAGCGTCGCGAAAGGGGCTGGAAACACCATATATTTT
16 - TRBD1 TRBJ1-1 TRBV5-1 CASSISRGQGNTEAFF TGCGCCAGCAGCATATCCAGGGGGCAGGGAAACACTGAAGCTTTCTTT
15 - - TRBJ1-5 TRBV15 CATSRPGGGGQPQHF TGTGCCACCAGCCGCCCGGGAGGGGGAGGCCAGCCCCAGCATTTT
14 - - TRBJ1-2 TRBV28 CASSLLIRARGYTF TGTGCCAGCAGTTTACTTATCAGGGCGCGAGGCTACACCTTC
16 once - TRBJ1-1 TRBV29-1 CSVRGSGFPMNTEAFF TGCAGCGTCCGAGGGTCGGGGTTTCCCATGAACACTGAAGCTTTCTTT
13 - - TRBJ1-6 TRBV7-3 CASTLSPGSPLHF TGTGCCAGCACCTTAAGCCCCGGGTCACCCCTCCACTTT
15 few TRBD2 TRBJ2-1 TRBV4-1 CASSSPQLTSGIQFF TGCGCCAGCAGCTCACCGCAACTAACTAGCGGCATTCAGTTCTTC
14 - - TRBJ1-5 TRBV19 CASSIGYGNQPQHF TGTGCCAGTAGTATCGGGTATGGCAATCAGCCCCAGCATTTT
13 - TRBD2 TRBJ2-3 TRBV5-1 CASSSGGVDTQYF TGCGCCAGCAGCTCGGGAGGGGTAGATACGCAGTATTTT
14 few - TRBJ1-4 TRBV6-6 CASSSNSYNEKLFF TGTGCCAGCAGTTCGAACAGCTATAATGAAAAACTGTTTTTT
15 - - TRBJ2-4 TRBV16 CASSQYRAGKNIQYF TGTGCCAGCAGCCAATACAGGGCGGGCAAAAACATTCAGTACTTC
15 - TRBD1 TRBJ2-5 TRBV5-1 CASSLDSGGRETQYF TGCGCCAGCAGCTTGGACTCAGGGGGAAGAGAGACCCAGTACTTC
17 - TRBD2 TRBJ2-2 TRBV5-1 CASSSTPNSGRTGELFF TGCGCCAGCAGCTCCACCCCAAATAGCGGGAGAACCGGGGAGCTGTTTTTT
15 - - TRBJ2-1 TRBV5-4 CASYTPGGTYNEQFF TGTGCCAGCTACACCCCAGGGGGGACCTACAATGAGCAGTTCTTC
15 - TRBD1 TRBJ1-2 TRBV7-2 CASSPGTGSKGGYTF TGTGCCAGCAGCCCCGGGACAGGGTCCAAGGGTGGCTACACCTTC
15 - TRBD2 TRBJ2-5 TRBV5-1 CASSLDGGRERTQYF TGCGCCAGCAGCTTGGACGGCGGGAGGGAGCGAACCCAGTACTTC
20 - TRBD1 TRBJ1-6 TRBV6-4 CASSANPDRVYSSYNSPLHF TGTGCCAGCAGCGCAAATCCGGACAGGGTGTATAGCTCCTATAATTCACCCCTCCACTTT
16 - TRBD1 TRBJ1-1 TRBV7-9 CASSSYQGAFDTEAFF TGTGCCAGCAGCTCCTATCAGGGGGCCTTTGACACTGAAGCTTTCTTT
14 medium-sized - TRBJ2-7 TRBV19 CASKRQPNSYEQYF TGTGCCAGTAAAAGACAGCCGAATTCCTACGAGCAGTACTTC
17 - TRBD1 TRBJ1-2 TRBV28 CASSLESRWDSGSGYTF TGTGCCAGCAGTTTAGAATCCCGATGGGACAGCGGAAGTGGCTACACCTTC
15 - TRBD2 TRBJ2-3 TRBV4-2 CASSQVRGATDTQYF TGTGCCAGCAGCCAAGTGCGGGGGGCCACAGATACGCAGTATTTT
16 - - TRBJ2-3 TRBV28 CASSLWGQRRGDTQYF TGTGCCAGCAGTTTATGGGGACAGCGGCGGGGAGATACGCAGTATTTT
16 - TRBD1 TRBJ1-3 TRBV5-4 CASSQALRQGGNTIYF TGTGCCAGCAGCCAAGCCTTAAGACAGGGCGGAAACACCATATATTTT
15 - TRBD2 TRBJ2-3 TRBV9 CASSALGTSGDTQYF TGTGCCAGCAGCGCCCTTGGGACTAGCGGAGATACGCAGTATTTT
17 - TRBD2 TRBJ2-3 TRBV19 CASSQNPGLASTDTQYF TGTGCCAGTAGTCAAAACCCGGGACTAGCGAGCACAGATACGCAGTATTTT
12 - TRBD2 TRBJ2-7 TRBV10-3 CATGTSNYEQYF TGTGCCACAGGGACTAGCAACTACGAGCAGTACTTC
14 - - TRBJ1-1 TRBV19 CASSRPGYGTEAFF TGTGCCAGTAGTCGACCAGGATATGGCACTGAAGCTTTCTTT
15 - TRBD1 TRBJ1-5 TRBV6-1 CASTLDRGNNQPQHF TGTGCCAGCACCTTAGACAGGGGCAACAATCAGCCCCAGCATTTT
13 few - TRBJ2-3 TRBV5-4 CASGRTPQDTQYF TGTGCCAGCGGAAGGACACCCCAAGATACGCAGTATTTT
14 - - TRBJ1-3 TRBV6-5 CASHTGTRLNTIYF TGTGCCAGCCACACCGGGACACGACTAAACACCATATATTTT
17 - TRBD2 TRBJ2-4 TRBV19 CASSIFSGSIAKNIQYF TGTGCCAGTAGTATTTTCAGCGGGAGCATAGCCAAAAACATTCAGTACTTC
17 once TRBD2 TRBJ2-3 TRBV10-2 CASSDKSGGVSADTQYF TGCGCCAGCAGTGATAAAAGCGGGGGGGTGTCTGCAGATACGCAGTATTTT
15 - - TRBJ1-2 TRBV28 CASRSQGEGGYGYTF TGTGCCAGCAGATCTCAAGGGGAAGGGGGCTATGGCTACACCTTC
16 - - TRBJ1-6 TRBV11-3 CASSETGGAYNSPLHF TGTGCCAGCAGCGAGACGGGGGGGGCTTATAATTCACCCCTCCACTTT